This TCR beta chain derives from a study of T-cell reconstitution after alpha-beta-depleted transplantation in children. Molecular barcoding with unique molecular identifiers was used for the TCRbeta library. TCRdb passed the PCR reads through MiXCR, listing each CDR3 protein once. Of about 510,000 distinct CDR3 sequences in the sample, roughly 11% were seen once. This clonotype was seen at least ten times. Its target is not known. Study findings and constraints: Several hundred expanded graft clones reportedly gave rise to the alpha-beta T cells present about two months after transplant. Diversity and T-cell counts at one year after transplant derived mostly from new T cells.

Here the sequenced sample was PBMCs, mostly from graft donor cells, taken 180 days after TCRalphabeta/CD19-depleted stem cell transplant. The sequence was collected from a female patient between 2 and 10 years old who had a stem cell transplant for aplastic anemia, so the T cells may come from the graft donor.

CDR3 protein: CASRRRASGTYGYTF. The CDR3 DNA reads as TGTGCCAGCAGACGCAGGGCTTCAGGGACCTATGGCTACACCTTC. V gene TRBV27 combines with J gene TRBJ1-2, with D possibly being TRBD1 (5 bases). V lost 6 bases to trimming and J lost 4 bases, with 18 bases between them. The CDR3 is 15 amino acids. Germline lookup yields CDR1 MNHEY and CDR2 SMNVEV (reference sequence).